The next 13 T cell receptor beta chains were all read from a single sample in a study of radiotherapy plus CTLA-4 blockade in lung cancer. Using immunoSEQ multiplex PCR, the repertoire was profiled, and TCRdb retains in-frame clones only, with some absent. The table lists 90,000 to 130,000 clones, more than 65% of them singletons. Specimen: peripheral blood, collected from a patient treated with radiotherapy plus ipilimumab. The receptors were sampled from a human donor with non-small cell lung cancer that progressed on radiotherapy plus ipilimumab. Some clones in this sample may be carry-over from other donors' samples.

The rearrangement joins TRBV7-2 to TRBJ2-2; 8 nucleotides agree with TRBD2. The CDR3 totals 18 residues. V gave up 1 base and J gave up 0 bases; unmatched junction bases: 7. Germline lookup yields CDR1 SGHTA and CDR2 FQGNSA. CDR3 loop: CASSLVSGGSANTGELFF. In DNA, the CDR3 is TGTGCCAGCAGCTTAGTGAGCGGGGGCTCCGCGAACACCGGGGAGCTGTTTTTT.

The chain uses TRBV6-6 and TRBJ2-7; a weak D match, TRBD1 (6 bases). The CDR3 contains 14 residues. The V end was cut by 6 bases, the J end by 0 bases, with 12 bases between. Germline V lookup: CDR1 MNHNY, CDR2 SVGAGI (reference sequence). The CDR3 DNA reads as TGTGCCAGCAGCCGTCTGGACAGCTCCTACGAGCAGTACTTC. Amino acid sequence: CASSRLDSSYEQYF.

This clone was counted only a few times. At one of its ends the junction is not consistent with the germline gene, which may arise from a read error. The J gene is TRBJ1-1, the V gene TRBV6-1; D is possibly TRBD1 (5 bases). The CDR3 contains 15 residues. In germline, CDR1 is MNHNS, CDR2 SASEGT. The CDR3 nucleotides read TGTGCCAGCAGCCCGCGAGGGGCAGACTTATATACGCTACTATTT. This codes for CASSPRGADLYTLLF.

The chain links TRBV4-2 to TRBJ2-3, with D perhaps assigned TRBD1 or TRBD2 (6 bases each). The CDR3 is 15 amino acids. Trimming removed 1 base from V and 1 base from J, with 9 bases in between. Germline V gives CDR1 LGHNA, CDR2 YNFKEQ. For the CDR3, the DNA is TGTGCCAGCAGCCAAGTGGAGGGGGGCACAGATACGCAGTATTTT. Its translation is CASSQVEGGTDTQYF.

The V and J genes are TRBV11-1 and TRBJ2-7; perhaps D is TRBD1 or TRBD2 (5 bases each). The V gene's germline CDR1 is SGHAT and CDR2 FQDESV (reference sequence). The CDR3 contains 14 residues. Between the trimmed V and J ends, which lost 0 bases and 7 bases, there was a span of 13 bases. CDR3 in DNA: TGTGCCAGCAGCTTAGCGAGGGACGGTCTGGAGCAGTACTTC. Residues: CASSLARDGLEQYF.

The gene calls are TRBV13 and TRBJ1-2; no clear D. Germline-derived CDR1 and CDR2 are PRHDT and FYEKMQ (reference sequence). V gave up 5 bases and J gave up 4 bases, with 14 bases separating them. The CDR3 is 14 amino acids. CDR3 sequence (DNA): TGTGCCAGCAGCGACAAGGGTACCAGCTATGGCTACACCTTC. Translating gives CASSDKGTSYGYTF.

The J gene is TRBJ1-5, the V gene TRBV15; unclear D gene. The length of the CDR3 is 15 residues. The V and J ends lost 5 bases and 0 bases respectively, with 11 bases between them. Germline CDR1 and CDR2: LNHNV and YYDKDF (reference sequence). CDR3 loop: CATSPRPGSNQPQHF. In DNA form, the CDR3 reads TGTGCCACCAGCCCCCGACCGGGTAGCAATCAGCCCCAGCATTTT.

This sequence joins TRBV19 and TRBJ1-2, with TRBD1 matching over 8 bases. The CDR3 spans 15 residues. Losses at the gene ends were 5 bases for V and 4 bases for J; bases not matched to a gene: 9. Germline V gene data show CDR1 as LNHDA and CDR2 as SQIVND (reference sequence). CDR3 nucleotides: TGTGCCAGTAGTGGGAGCACAGGGGGTGGCTATGGCTACACCTTC. It codes for CASSGSTGGGYGYTF.

This clone was seen only a few times. The V and J genes are TRBV2 and TRBJ2-2; D gene ambiguous. The CDR3 contains 11 residues. Germline loops: CDR1 SNHLY, CDR2 FYNNEI. With 7 bases removed from V and 5 bases from J, the gap between germline ends came to 5 bases. CDR3 bases: TGTGCCAGCACGGTTACCGGGGAGCTGTTTTTT. Protein: CASTVTGELFF.

Written as DNA, the CDR3 is TGTGCCAGCAGCTTGAAAAGGTCTGGGACCCAGTACTTC. It translates to CASSLKRSGTQYF. The chain combines TRBV5-4 with TRBJ2-5; D gene ambiguous. The CDR3 has 13 residues. V was cut by 1 base and J by 7 bases, with 11 bases left in between. In germline, CDR1 is SGHNT, CDR2 YYREEE (reference sequence).

V is TRBV4-1 and J is TRBJ2-3; 9 nucleotides line up with TRBD1. Germline V gives CDR1 MGHRA, CDR2 YSYEKL. V lost 4 bases, J lost 5 bases, and 4 bases stayed unmatched. This CDR3 has 14 residues. This CDR3 is CASSLGQGLDTQYF. Written as DNA, the CDR3 is TGCGCCAGCAGCCTTGGACAGGGGCTAGATACGCAGTATTTT.

This clone was recorded once. The rearrangement uses TRBV9 and TRBJ1-6, with D maybe TRBD1 (6 bases). Germline V gene data show CDR1 as SGDLS and CDR2 as YYNGEE. Trimming took off 4 bases at V and 4 bases at J, with 15 bases between the two ends. CDR3 length equals 16 residues. CDR3 bases: TGTGCCAGCAGCCCGAGGGGGGGGGCTTATAATTCACCCCTCCACTTT. Protein product: CASSPRGGAYNSPLHF.

The chain couples TRBV2 to TRBJ2-1; D might be TRBD1 or TRBD2, each matching 6 bases. This CDR3 has 14 amino acids. Trimming took 11 bases from V and 4 from J, leaving 18 bases between them. Germline V gives CDR1 SNHLY, CDR2 FYNNEI. Here the CDR3 DNA reads TGTGCCGAGAGGGGGAGGTTTGGGTACAATGAGCAGTTCTTC. Translated, it gives CAERGRFGYNEQFF.